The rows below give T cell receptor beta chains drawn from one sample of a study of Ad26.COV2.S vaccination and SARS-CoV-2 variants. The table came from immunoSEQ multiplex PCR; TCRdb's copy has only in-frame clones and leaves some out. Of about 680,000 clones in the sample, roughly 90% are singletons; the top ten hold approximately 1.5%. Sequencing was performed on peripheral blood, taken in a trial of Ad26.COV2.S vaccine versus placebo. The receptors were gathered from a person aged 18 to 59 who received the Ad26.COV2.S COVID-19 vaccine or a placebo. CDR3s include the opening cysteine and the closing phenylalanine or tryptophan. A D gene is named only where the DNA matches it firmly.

TGTGCCAGCGAAGGGGACACTCACTACGAGCAGTACTTC	CASEGDTHYEQYF	TRBV12-3/TRBV12-4	TRBJ2-7	NA
TGCAGTGCTAGAAGCTCCGATACGCAGTATTTT	CSARSSDTQYF	TRBV20-1	TRBJ2-3	NA
TGTGCCATCAGCAAATACGGGACAGATAATTCACCCCTCCACTTT	CAISKYGTDNSPLHF	TRBV10-3	TRBJ1-6	TRBD1
TGTGCCAGCAGCCCCAGGGGGCTGAGCTCCTACAATGAGCAGTTCTTC	CASSPRGLSSYNEQFF	TRBV7-9	TRBJ2-1	TRBD1
TGTGCCAGCAGCCACCTCGGGGTCCAAGAGACCCAGTACTTC	CASSHLGVQETQYF	TRBV3-1/TRBV3-2	TRBJ2-5	NA
TGTGCCAGCGGGATGAGTTCGGGGCTCTACGAGCAGTACTTC	CASGMSSGLYEQYF	TRBV7-8	TRBJ2-7	NA
TGCGCCAGCAGCGAGGGTGTTTCTAACTATGGCTACACCTTC	CASSEGVSNYGYTF	TRBV5-1	TRBJ1-2	NA
TGTGCCAGCAGCTTGTCTAGCACAGATACGCAGTATTTT	CASSLSSTDTQYF	TRBV11-3	TRBJ2-3	NA
TGTGCCAGCAGCCAAGTCTTGGGCCAGCCCCAGCATTTT	CASSQVLGQPQHF	TRBV3-1/TRBV3-2	TRBJ1-5	NA
TGTGCCACGAGAACGGGACAGAATTCACCCCTCCACTTT	CATRTGQNSPLHF	TRBV10-3	TRBJ1-6	TRBD1
TGTGCCAGCAGTTTATCGGGAAATGAGCAGTTCTTC	CASSLSGNEQFF	TRBV27	TRBJ2-1	NA